This T cell receptor delta chain is from a study of Vδ1+ human thymocytes. Points from the study as a whole: In the thymus, TRG and TRD repertoires looked highly polyclonal with Gaussian CDR3 lengths. Donors shared many TRG clonotypes but few TRD clonotypes. Despite high sort purity, roughly 21% of thymic T cell receptor delta sequences were Vdelta2.

Extracted RNA was reverse transcribed into cDNA. Multiplex PCR used pooled V-gene forward primers and a constant-region reverse primer to amplify CDR3s. TCRdb reanalysed the multiplex PCR reads via CATT. The sample includes 80,000 or so delta-chain clones, around 32% seen only once; the top ten take roughly 0.26%. Trimming stripped 4 bases from V and 0 bases from J, with 24 bases between. Germline CDR1 is TSWWSYY and CDR2 is QGS. This CDR3 region has 19 residues. After alphabeta T cell depletion, CD3+ Vdelta1+ Vdelta2- thymocytes were sorted. Between roughly 98% and 99.6% of sorted thymocytes were Vdelta1+. In the case of this clone: Its antigen is still unknown.

This sequence joins TRDV1 and TRDJ1; D perhaps matches TRDD2 (6 bases). This receptor was taken from a boy under two years old who had congenital heart surgery. Sequenced material: Vdelta1+ gamma-delta thymocytes from the thymus. The subset here: FACS-sorted CD3+ TCRalphabeta- TCRVdelta1+ TCRVdelta2- thymocytes. The CDR3 DNA sequence: TGTGCTCTTGGGGCGTTTTTTCCTATCCCCGGGGACTACACCGATAAACTCATCTTT. This codes for CALGAFFPIPGDYTDKLIF.